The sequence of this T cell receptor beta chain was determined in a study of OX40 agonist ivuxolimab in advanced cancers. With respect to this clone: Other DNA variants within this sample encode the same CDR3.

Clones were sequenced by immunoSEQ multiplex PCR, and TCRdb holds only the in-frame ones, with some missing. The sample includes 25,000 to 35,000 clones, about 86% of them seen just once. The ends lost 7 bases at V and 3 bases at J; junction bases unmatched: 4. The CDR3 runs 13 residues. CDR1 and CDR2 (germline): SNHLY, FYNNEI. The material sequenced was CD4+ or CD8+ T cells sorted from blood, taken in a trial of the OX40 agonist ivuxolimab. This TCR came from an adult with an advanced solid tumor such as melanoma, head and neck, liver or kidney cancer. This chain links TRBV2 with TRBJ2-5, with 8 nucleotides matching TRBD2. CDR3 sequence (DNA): TGTGCCAGCACTAGCGGGCCTAAAGAGACCCAGTACTTC. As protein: CASTSGPKETQYF.